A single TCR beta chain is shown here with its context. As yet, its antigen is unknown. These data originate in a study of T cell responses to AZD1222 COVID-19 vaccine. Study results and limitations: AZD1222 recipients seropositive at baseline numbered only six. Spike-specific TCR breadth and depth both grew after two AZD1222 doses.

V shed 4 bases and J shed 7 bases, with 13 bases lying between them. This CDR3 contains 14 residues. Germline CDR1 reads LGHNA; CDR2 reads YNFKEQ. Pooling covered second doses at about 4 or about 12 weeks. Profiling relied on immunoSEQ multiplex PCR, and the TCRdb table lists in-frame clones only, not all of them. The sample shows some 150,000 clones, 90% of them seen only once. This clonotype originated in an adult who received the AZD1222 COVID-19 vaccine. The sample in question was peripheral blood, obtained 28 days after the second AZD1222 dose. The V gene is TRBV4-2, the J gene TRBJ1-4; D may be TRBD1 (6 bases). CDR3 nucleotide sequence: TGTGCCAGCAGCCGGGAGCAGGGGTCTGAAAAACTGTTTTTT. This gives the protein CASSREQGSEKLFF.